The sequence of this TCR beta chain was determined in a study of Graves' ophthalmopathy and Graves' hyperthyroidism. Patients were excluded if they had other autoimmune diseases or uncontrolled infections, and likewise if pregnancy or lactation applied. The CDR3 loop spans 14 amino acids. Germline values: CDR1 MNHEY, CDR2 SVGEGT. Trimming cost V 5 bases and J 4 bases, with 11 bases left between them. The sequenced template was RNA, covering the TCR beta CDR3 region. HTBI-primed RT-PCR formed the first round, and a multiplex PCR formed the second. TCRdb called the multiplex PCR reads again in MiXCR, with one record for every CDR3 protein. In the table there are about 400,000 distinct CDR3 sequences, about 17% of which are singletons. There are many counts of this clonotype.

This chain connects TRBV6-2 or TRBV6-3 to TRBJ2-2; D tentatively reads TRBD1 or TRBD2 (5 bases each). Sequenced: peripheral blood. The receptor was derived from a woman aged 18-29 years with Graves' ophthalmopathy. CDR3 residues: CASSHGTGTGELFF. The CDR3 region has the DNA TGTGCCAGCAGTCACGGGACGGGCACCGGGGAGCTGTTTTTT.